These T cell receptor beta chains were read from a single sample in a study of regulatory T cells in long-lasting Graves disease. MiXCR was run by TCRdb on the multiplex PCR reads, yielding one entry per CDR3 protein. The sample holds roughly 360,000 distinct CDR3 sequences, less than 30% seen once. This specimen was peripheral blood mononuclear cells (PBMCs), taken when the disease was refractory, from a patient treated with antithyroid drugs. The source of these receptors is a woman aged 40-49 years with Graves disease. CDR3s include the opening cysteine and the closing phenylalanine or tryptophan. D genes are given only for firm matches. The size entry is marked missing in some rows and otherwise reads once, few, many or a size class.

>NA|TRBJ1-2|TRBV5-1|few
CASSLAYPEDYGYTF
TGCGCCAGCAGCTTGGCTTATCCCGAGGACTATGGCTACACCTTC
>NA|TRBJ2-7|TRBV20-1|many
CSAEGATSYEQYF
TGCAGTGCTGAAGGGGCCACCTCCTACGAGCAGTACTTC
>NA|TRBJ1-2|TRBV5-1|NA
CASSWGAVNSGGYTF
TGCGCCAGCAGCTGGGGGGCAGTTAACAGCGGTGGCTACACCTTC
>NA|TRBJ2-7|TRBV6-1|many
CASSNLPGPAGSSYEQYF
TGTGCCAGCAGCAACCTCCCAGGCCCGGCAGGGAGCTCCTACGAGCAGTACTTC
>NA|TRBJ1-3|TRBV5-1|NA
CASSSGFSGNTIYF
TGCGCCAGCAGCAGTGGATTCTCTGGAAACACCATATATTTT
>NA|TRBJ2-7|TRBV20-1|many
CSATGTAYEQYF
TGCAGTGCTACCGGGACTGCTTACGAGCAGTACTTC
>NA|TRBJ2-3|TRBV11-2|NA
CASSVGPRFPTDTQYF
TGTGCCAGCAGCGTCGGGCCCAGATTCCCCACAGATACGCAGTATTTT
>NA|TRBJ1-5|TRBV20-1|NA
CSARQGNSHEGNQPQHF
TGCAGTGCTAGACAGGGTAATTCCCACGAGGGCAATCAGCCCCAGCATTTT
>NA|TRBJ2-2|TRBV28|many
CASSLVAPQGTGELFF
TGTGCCAGCAGCCTAGTAGCTCCCCAGGGAACCGGGGAGCTGTTTTTT
>TRBD1|TRBJ2-2|TRBV12-3/TRBV12-4|few
CASRPDRARTGELFF
TGTGCCAGCAGACCGGACAGGGCGAGAACCGGGGAGCTGTTTTTT
>TRBD1|TRBJ2-7|TRBV27|many
CASSLRGTGEQYF
TGTGCCAGCAGCCTAAGGGGGACAGGGGAGCAGTACTTC
>TRBD1|TRBJ1-2|TRBV6-2/TRBV6-3|many
CASSYEVGTASYGYTF
TGTGCCAGCAGTTACGAGGTCGGGACAGCTAGCTATGGCTACACCTTC
>NA|TRBJ2-1|TRBV2|NA
CASTPPLVGNEQFF
TGTGCCAGCACCCCGCCACTAGTGGGCAATGAGCAGTTCTTC
>NA|TRBJ1-3|TRBV20-1|few
CSVARAAPGNTIYF
TGCAGTGTGGCGCGCGCGGCCCCTGGAAACACCATATATTTT
>NA|TRBJ1-1|TRBV20-1|NA
CSANKANTEAFF
TGCAGTGCTAACAAGGCGAACACTGAAGCTTTCTTT
>NA|TRBJ2-7|TRBV2|few
CASSRSSYGQYF
TGTGCCAGCTCGAGGAGCTCCTACGGGCAGTACTTC
>NA|TRBJ2-1|TRBV12-3/TRBV12-4|many
CASGAPHNEQFF
TGTGCCAGCGGCGCCCCCCACAATGAGCAGTTCTTC
>TRBD1|TRBJ2-4|TRBV11-3|few
CASSLRDRAAKNIQYF
TGTGCCAGCAGCTTGAGGGACAGGGCGGCCAAAAACATTCAGTACTTC
>NA|TRBJ2-2|TRBV6-5|NA
CASSYSLASGELFF
TGTGCCAGCAGTTACTCGTTAGCTTCCGGGGAGCTGTTTTTT
>NA|TRBJ1-1|TRBV6-2/TRBV6-3|NA
CASSPGGVRAFF
TGTGCCAGCTCCCCAGGCGGGGTGCGAGCTTTCTTT
>NA|TRBJ1-4|TRBV6-9|NA
CASSYRGLPRLFF
TGTGCCAGCAGTTACCGAGGCCTTCCGCGACTGTTTTTT
>TRBD1|TRBJ1-2|TRBV20-1|many
CSVWTGVNYGYTF
TGCAGTGTATGGACAGGAGTCAACTATGGCTACACCTTC
>NA|TRBJ2-2|TRBV18|NA
CASSPPTPTGELFF
TGTGCCAGCTCGCCCCCGACCCCCACCGGGGAGCTGTTTTTT
>NA|TRBJ1-2|TRBV4-1|NA
CASSRTAANYGYTF
TGCGCCAGCAGCCGTACTGCGGCTAACTATGGCTACACCTTC
>NA|TRBJ1-5|TRBV30|few
CAWSVSNQPQHF
TGTGCCTGGAGTGTCAGCAATCAGCCCCAGCATTTT
>TRBD2|TRBJ2-3|TRBV20-1|NA
CSAPPGGLAPTDTQYF
TGCAGTGCTCCCCCGGGGGGACTAGCGCCCACAGATACGCAGTATTTT
>NA|TRBJ1-5|TRBV6-2/TRBV6-3|few
CASSPGYLGNQPQHF
TGTGCCAGCAGTCCAGGGTATTTGGGCAATCAGCCCCAGCATTTT
>TRBD1|TRBJ2-1|TRBV2|NA
CASIPQDRGSYNEQFF
TGTGCCAGCATTCCTCAGGACAGGGGCTCCTACAATGAGCAGTTCTTC
>NA|TRBJ2-7|TRBV27|many
CASSWTAQAYEQYF
TGTGCCAGCAGTTGGACAGCTCAGGCCTACGAGCAGTACTTC
>TRBD1|TRBJ1-1|TRBV7-9|few
CASRETGAGTEAFF
TGTGCCAGCAGGGAGACAGGGGCTGGGACTGAAGCTTTCTTT
>NA|TRBJ1-5|TRBV2|many
CASSVRGLVSNQPQHF
TGTGCCAGCAGTGTACGGGGTCTGGTGAGCAATCAGCCCCAGCATTTT
>TRBD2|TRBJ2-7|TRBV7-9|NA
CASSSGLAGSYEQYF
TGTGCCAGCAGCTCAGGGCTAGCGGGATCCTACGAGCAGTACTTC
>TRBD2|TRBJ2-5|TRBV27|many
CASSFTVGLAAQETQYF
TGTGCCAGCAGTTTCACTGTGGGGCTAGCGGCACAAGAGACCCAGTACTTC
>NA|TRBJ1-5|TRBV3-1|NA
CASSQGHRENQPQHF
TGTGCCAGCAGCCAAGGTCACAGGGAAAATCAGCCCCAGCATTTT
>TRBD2|TRBJ2-5|TRBV15|NA
CATSRAVAGPLEETQYF
TGTGCCACCAGCAGAGCGGTAGCGGGACCCTTGGAAGAGACCCAGTACTTC
>NA|TRBJ1-1|TRBV29-1|many
CSVGSGNTEAFF
TGCAGCGTTGGGTCAGGGAACACTGAAGCTTTCTTT
>TRBD2|TRBJ2-3|TRBV4-2|NA
CASSQEVRLAGGPATDTQYF
TGTGCCAGCAGCCAAGAGGTTAGGCTAGCGGGAGGCCCAGCCACAGATACGCAGTATTTT
>NA|TRBJ2-5|TRBV12-3/TRBV12-4|NA
CASSLSGRGPQETQYF
TGTGCCAGCAGCTTAAGTGGCAGGGGACCTCAAGAGACCCAGTACTTC
>NA|TRBJ2-3|TRBV29-1|NA
CSVEVSGRRTDTQYF
TGCAGCGTTGAGGTTAGCGGAAGACGCACAGATACGCAGTATTTT
>NA|TRBJ1-4|TRBV20-1|few
CSARDVTRRFPTNEKLFF
TGCAGTGCTAGAGATGTGACCAGAAGATTTCCAACTAATGAAAAACTGTTTTTT
>NA|TRBJ2-7|TRBV5-1|NA
CASSPDNSYEQYF
TGCGCCAGCAGCCCGGACAACTCCTACGAGCAGTACTTC
>NA|TRBJ2-7|TRBV7-9|many
CASSPQRQPTYEQYF
TGTGCCAGCAGCCCCCAGCGTCAGCCTACCTACGAGCAGTACTTC
>NA|TRBJ2-1|TRBV11-2|NA
CASSNPRSRDFVF
TGTGCCAGCAGTAACCCCCGGAGCAGGGATTTTGTCTTC
>TRBD1|TRBJ1-1|TRBV5-1|few
CASSLWTGSTEAFF
TGCGCCAGCAGCTTATGGACAGGATCCACTGAAGCTTTCTTT
>TRBD1|TRBJ2-3|TRBV19|NA
CASSIWGQGSFDTQYF
TGTGCCAGTAGTATATGGGGACAGGGAAGCTTCGATACGCAGTATTTT
>TRBD2|TRBJ2-2|TRBV20-1|many
CSARGLAVNTGELFF
TGCAGTGCTAGGGGACTAGCGGTGAACACCGGGGAGCTGTTTTTT
>TRBD1|TRBJ2-7|TRBV6-4|few
CASSPGTGGLYEQYF
TGTGCCAGCAGCCCCGGGACAGGGGGCCTTTACGAGCAGTACTTC
>TRBD1|TRBJ1-5|TRBV28|few
CASSPVGQRMNQPQHF
TGTGCCAGCAGCCCCGTGGGACAGAGAATGAATCAGCCCCAGCATTTT
>TRBD2|TRBJ2-1|TRBV12-3/TRBV12-4|NA
CASSFQVLTSGSYNEQFF
TGTGCCAGCAGTTTTCAGGTTTTGACTAGCGGCTCCTACAATGAGCAGTTCTTC
>NA|TRBJ1-1|TRBV4-1|NA
CASSQRLQGTEAFF
TGCGCCAGCAGCCAAAGGTTACAGGGCACTGAAGCTTTCTTT
>TRBD1|TRBJ1-1|TRBV6-1|NA
CASSRDRGQAFF
TGTGCCAGCAGTAGGGACAGGGGGCAAGCTTTCTTT